These T cell receptor beta chains were read from a single sample in a study of blood T cell repertoires in COVID-19. Produced via immunoSEQ multiplex PCR; TCRdb's table is partial and in-frame only. The repertoire holds over 200,000 clones, approximately 88% seen once, with approximately 3.5% in the top ten. The sequenced material came from PBMCs or T cells enriched from blood (not recorded which). The receptors were gathered from a woman aged 25-40 years who had been exposed to COVID-19. The CDR3 runs from the conserved cysteine through the conserved F or W. Each record gives: J gene, D gene, V gene, clone size, CDR3 DNA, CDR3 protein. A D gene is named only where the DNA matches it firmly. The size entry is marked missing in some rows and otherwise reads once, few, many or a size class.

>TRBJ1-2|-|TRBV5-1|-
TGCGCCAGCAGCCCCTCGGGGGGCTATGGCTACACCTTC
CASSPSGGYGYTF
>TRBJ1-3|TRBD1|TRBV9|-
TGTGCCAGCAGCACCAGGGGGCTTGATGGAAACACCATATATTTT
CASSTRGLDGNTIYF
>TRBJ2-7|TRBD1|TRBV11-3|-
TGTGCCAGCAGCTTATCCTGGGGACAGGGAAACGACGAGCAGTACTTC
CASSLSWGQGNDEQYF
>TRBJ2-1|TRBD1|TRBV9|once
TGTGCCAGCAGCCCGGGGACAGTGCAGTTCTTC
CASSPGTVQFF
>TRBJ1-3|-|TRBV2|once
TGTGCCAGCAGTGAAGCGCTTCTGAGGGACTCTGGAAACACCATATATTTT
CASSEALLRDSGNTIYF
>TRBJ2-1|TRBD2|TRBV6-2/TRBV6-3|-
TGTGCCAGCAGTTACAGGGGACTAGCCAAGAATGAGCAGTTCTTC
CASSYRGLAKNEQFF
>TRBJ2-5|TRBD2|TRBV14|-
TGTGCCAGCAGCCAAGAGGGACTAGCAGGGGAGACCCAGTACTTC
CASSQEGLAGETQYF
>TRBJ2-5|TRBD2|TRBV5-6|-
TGTGCCAGCAGCTTTGGCGGGAGGGAGACCCAGTACTTC
CASSFGGRETQYF
>TRBJ2-1|TRBD2|TRBV9|few
TGTGCCAGCAGCGTAGGGAAGCGGGAGGATTACAATGAGCAGTTCTTC
CASSVGKREDYNEQFF
>TRBJ1-2|-|TRBV3-1/TRBV3-2|once
TGTGCCAGCACCTCAAGGGGATCAGATGGCTACACCTTC
CASTSRGSDGYTF
>TRBJ1-1|TRBD1|TRBV5-1|once
TGCGCCAGCAGCTTGGTAGGGGGCGCCAGGAACACTGAAGCTTTCTTT
CASSLVGGARNTEAFF
>TRBJ1-6|-|TRBV30|-
TGTGCCTGGAGTGGGCAGAATAATTCACCCCTCCACTTT
CAWSGQNNSPLHF
>TRBJ2-1|TRBD1|TRBV5-1|-
TGCGCCAGCAGCTTGGAGGGGGCCCAAATACGTAACAGTGAGCAGTTCTTC
CASSLEGAQIRNSEQFF
>TRBJ2-7|-|TRBV5-1|-
TGCGCCAGTACGACAGGAGTTGCTTCCTACGAGCAGTACTTC
CASTTGVASYEQYF
>TRBJ2-7|-|TRBV3-1/TRBV3-2|-
TGTGCCAGCAGCCAAGAGGAGGGGACTTACGGAACCTACGAGCAGTACTTC
CASSQEEGTYGTYEQYF
>TRBJ1-1|TRBD1|TRBV10-1|once
TGCGCCAGCAGTCCGGACAGGGCTACTGAAGCTTTCTTT
CASSPDRATEAFF
>TRBJ1-6|-|TRBV6-5|-
TGTGCCAGCAGCTCACAGACTATTTATAATTCACCCCTCCACTTT
CASSSQTIYNSPLHF